The 29 T cell receptor beta chains reported below all come from one sample, sequenced in a study of PD-1 blockade in classical Hodgkin lymphoma. Some clones are missing from TCRdb's copy, which holds only in-frame ones; the method was immunoSEQ multiplex PCR. The table includes roughly 28,000 clones, under 85% detected once. Brentuximab vedotin exposure varied, and every patient relapsed after autologous stem cell transplantation. The material was peripheral blood mononuclear cells (PBMCs), obtained before the second cycle of nivolumab. All receptors come from a human donor with classical Hodgkin lymphoma.

This sequence joins TRBV19 and TRBJ2-5; 7 positions match TRBD1. Germline V gene data show CDR1 as LNHDA and CDR2 as SQIVND (reference sequence). Trimming cost V 10 bases and J 5 bases; bases outside gene matches: 13. This CDR3 has 14 residues. CDR3 DNA sequence: TGTGCCACCCAGTACAGGACAGGCGGGGAGACCCAGTACTTC. Its protein product is CATQYRTGGETQYF.

The V and J genes are TRBV5-4 and TRBJ1-5; no clear D gene. Germline V gene data show CDR1 as SGHNT and CDR2 as YYREEE (reference sequence). Trimming took 0 bases from V and 0 from J, leaving 10 bases between them. The length of the CDR3 is 16 residues. This chain's CDR3 is CASSLGGGNSNQPQHF. CDR3 nucleotide sequence: TGTGCCAGCAGCTTGGGAGGCGGTAATAGCAATCAGCCCCAGCATTTT. Variable domain in full (rest from reference TRBV5-4 and TRBJ1-5): ETGVTQSPTHLIKTRGQQVTLRCSSQSGHNTVSWYQQALGQGPQFIFQYYREEENGRGNFPPRFSGLQFPNYSSELNVNALELDDSALYLCASSLGGGNSNQPQHFGDGTRLSIL.

The chain carries TRBV7-6 and TRBJ2-5; no definite D call. V lost 1 base and J 1 base, leaving 10 bases between the germline ends. Germline V CDR1 and CDR2: SGHVS, FNYEAQ. This CDR3 is 15 amino acids long. Here the CDR3 reads CASSLGQPGQETQYF. The CDR3 coding sequence is TGTGCCAGCAGCTTAGGGCAGCCGGGCCAAGAGACCCAGTACTTC.

The J gene is TRBJ2-7, the V gene TRBV11-3; D not certain. The ends were cut back, 4 bases at V and 4 bases at J, with 14 bases in the middle. Germline V gene sequence: CDR1 SGHNT, CDR2 YENEEA. The CDR3 covers 14 residues. The CDR3, as DNA: TGTGCCAGCAGCTCCACCTTGGGCGGTTACGAGCAGTACTTC. Translated: CASSSTLGGYEQYF.

The chain links TRBV11-2 to TRBJ2-1, with 8 bases identical to TRBD2. The CDR3 spans 17 residues. The J segment lost 6 bases and the V segment lost 4 bases, leaving 14 bases of the junction unmatched. CDR1 is SGHAT, CDR2 FQNNGV, per germline. Here the CDR3 reads CASSSRRTSLLSNEQFF. The CDR3 DNA reads as TGTGCCAGCAGCTCACGACGGACTAGCCTTCTAAGCAATGAGCAGTTCTTC.

V usage is TRBV30 and J usage is TRBJ1-6, with D hard to call. The CDR3 runs 11 residues. V was cut by 0 bases and J by 13 bases, with 7 bases left in between. Germline lookup yields CDR1 GTSNPN and CDR2 SVGIG (reference sequence). The CDR3 region has the DNA TGTGCCTGGAGTGTAAGCCCGCCCCTCCACTTT. Translating gives CAWSVSPPLHF.

To note about this clone: A read error may account for a junction end that differs from germline. The chain is built from TRBV7-7 and TRBJ2-1; 13 bases map to TRBD2. Germline V gene data show CDR1 as SSHAT and CDR2 as FNYEAQ (reference sequence). The CDR3 runs to 15 residues. The CDR3 here is CASSLGTSGDNEQFF. DNA of the CDR3: TGTGCTAGCAGCCTCGGGACTAGCGGGGACAATGAGCAGTTCTTC.

The chain joins TRBV7-9 to TRBJ1-2, with D hard to call. Looked up from germline, CDR1 is SEHNR and CDR2 is FQNEAQ (reference sequence). Trimming removed 6 bases at V and 7 bases at J, with 9 bases between. This CDR3 spans 11 amino acids. In DNA form, the CDR3 reads TGTGCCAGCAGTGGGTTGGGTGGCTACACCTTC. Translating gives CASSGLGGYTF. The entire variable domain, with the rest obtained from reference TRBV7-9 and TRBJ1-2, is as follows: DTGVSQNPRHKITKRGQNVTFRCDPISEHNRLYWYRQTLGQGPEFLTYFQNEAQLEKSRLLSDRFSAERPKGSFSTLEIQRTEQGDSAMYLCASSGLGGYTFGSGTRLTVV.

The chain links TRBV7-2 to TRBJ2-3; 11 positions match TRBD2. Germline values: CDR1 SGHTA, CDR2 FQGNSA. CDR3 length equals 16 residues. The V gene end was trimmed by 0 bases and the J gene end by 3 bases; junction bases not matched to a gene: 2. Here the CDR3 DNA reads TGTGCCAGCAGCTTAGCCTTAGCGGGGGGGACAGATACGCAGTATTTT. Its translation is CASSLALAGGTDTQYF. Complete variable domain (other parts from reference TRBV7-2 and TRBJ2-3): GAGVSQSPSNKVTEKGKDVELRCDPISGHTALYWYRQSLGQGLEFLIYFQGNSAPDKSGLPSDRFSAERTGGSVSTLTIQRTQQEDSAVYLCASSLALAGGTDTQYFGPGTRLTVL.

The V call is TRBV7-3, the J call TRBJ2-6; no definite D call. The CDR3 has 15 amino acids. The germline gives CDR1 SGHTA, CDR2 FQGTGA. With 8 bases removed from V and 0 bases from J, the gap between germline ends came to 11 bases. Here the CDR3 DNA reads TGTGCCAGCGGTTCTGGAAGCTCTGGGGCCAACGTCCTGACTTTC. Translating it yields CASGSGSSGANVLTF.

The V gene is TRBV9, the J gene TRBJ2-3; D gene ambiguous. Trimming pared 0 bases from V and 1 base from J, leaving 6 bases between. The CDR3 is made up of 14 amino acids. Germline lookup yields CDR1 SGDLS and CDR2 YYNGEE. CDR3 in DNA: TGTGCCAGCAGCGTAGTCGGACGCACAGATACGCAGTATTTT. It is translated as CASSVVGRTDTQYF.

This clone was recorded once. The CDR3 coding sequence is TGTGCCAGCAGTGTTTGGCAGCCGAACACCGGGGAGCTGTTTTTT. It yields the protein CASSVWQPNTGELFF. The V call is TRBV2, the J call TRBJ2-2, with D uncertain. The CDR3 length is 15 residues. Germline values: CDR1 SNHLY, CDR2 FYNNEI. V was trimmed by 4 bases and J by 0 bases, leaving 9 bases between them.

The V gene is TRBV2, the J gene TRBJ2-7; no clear D. Trimming cost V 9 bases and J 1 base, with 13 bases left between them. This CDR3 is 13 amino acids long. Germline V gene sequence: CDR1 SNHLY, CDR2 FYNNEI. CDR3 residues: CARTDEGSYEQYF. The CDR3 DNA reads as TGTGCCAGGACGGACGAAGGTTCCTACGAGCAGTACTTC.

The chain couples TRBV9 to TRBJ1-5; 7 positions agree with TRBD1. Looked up from germline, CDR1 is SGDLS and CDR2 is YYNGEE. Trimming cost V 4 bases and J 0 bases; bases outside gene matches: 4. The CDR3 contains 15 residues. CDR3 nucleotides: TGTGCCAGCAGCCAGGGGACAGTTAGCAATCAGCCCCAGCATTTT. This sequence encodes CASSQGTVSNQPQHF.

The chain employs TRBV5-1 and TRBJ2-1; 11 bases agree with TRBD1. This CDR3 comprises 15 residues. Germline V lookup: CDR1 SGHRS, CDR2 YFSETQ. The V gene end was trimmed by 4 bases and the J gene end by 4 bases; junction bases not matched to a gene: 4. In DNA, the CDR3 is TGCGCCAGCAGCCGGGGACAGGGGGATTACAATGAGCAGTTCTTC. Translated, it gives CASSRGQGDYNEQFF.

V gene TRBV6-4 combines with J gene TRBJ2-7; TRBD1 agrees at 8 bases. The J segment lost 6 bases and the V segment lost 6 bases, leaving 10 bases of the junction unmatched. Germline CDR1 reads MRHNA; CDR2 reads SNTAGT. The CDR3 has 14 amino acids. This CDR3 is CASRATGVLTEQYF. The DNA of the CDR3 is TGTGCCAGCAGGGCGACAGGGGTGCTAACCGAGCAGTACTTC.

V usage is TRBV18 and J usage is TRBJ2-5; TRBD1 might be the D (6 bases). This CDR3 is 15 amino acids long. V lost 3 bases and J lost 2, with 13 bases in between. Germline loops: CDR1 KGHSH, CDR2 LQKENI. The CDR3 region has the DNA TGTGCCAGCTCACCCCGGAACAGGGCTCAAGAGACCCAGTACTTC. Its translation is CASSPRNRAQETQYF.

This CDR3 reads CASSLSSAVGNTIYF. CDR3 bases: TGTGCCAGCAGCTTAAGTTCGGCGGTCGGAAACACCATATATTTT. The chain combines TRBV7-2 with TRBJ1-3; no firm D call. This CDR3 region has 15 residues. CDR1 is SGHTA and CDR2 is FQGNSA in the germline V gene. Trimming removed 2 bases at V and 4 bases at J, with 12 bases between.

The chain carries TRBV11-3 and TRBJ2-7, with D perhaps TRBD1 (5 bases). Germline V gene lookup returns CDR1 SGHNT and CDR2 YENEEA. V shed 2 bases and J shed 5 bases, with 16 bases lying between them. The CDR3 loop spans 15 amino acids. The CDR3 sequence is CASSLNINSRDEQYF. CDR3 in DNA: TGTGCCAGCAGCTTAAATATTAACAGCAGGGACGAGCAGTACTTC.

This chain uses TRBV11-3 with TRBJ2-7; 7 nucleotides match TRBD2. The CDR3 totals 14 residues. J gave up 1 base and V 5 bases, and 5 bases lay outside the gene matches. Germline V CDR1 and CDR2: SGHNT, YENEEA. The CDR3 bases are TGTGCCAGCAGCCGGGGGGACTCGTCCTACGAGCAGTACTTC. Translation gives CASSRGDSSYEQYF.

In its sample, this clone was seen once. The chain is built from TRBV7-3 and TRBJ1-5, with D uncertain. CDR1 and CDR2 from the germline V gene are SGHTA and FQGTGA. The CDR3 is 13 amino acids. Deletions cut 2 bases from V and 7 bases from J, with 9 bases between. The CDR3 loop is CASSLGMRQPQHF. The CDR3 nucleotides read TGTGCCAGCAGCTTAGGTATGAGACAGCCCCAGCATTTT.

The CDR3 bases are TGTGCCAGCAGCTTAGCAACCGGGACAGTCTCCTACGAGCAGTACTTC. This gives the protein CASSLATGTVSYEQYF. The rearrangement joins TRBV7-6 to TRBJ2-7, with 7 bases identical to TRBD1. CDR1 and CDR2 from the germline V gene are SGHVS and FNYEAQ. The CDR3 consists of 16 residues. V dropped 0 bases and J dropped 0; count of bases not matched to a gene: 5.

The chain is built from TRBV11-1 and TRBJ2-5, with D unclear. In germline, CDR1 is SGHAT, CDR2 FQDESV (reference sequence). V was trimmed by 1 base and J by 5 bases, leaving 14 bases between them. The CDR3 has 15 residues. The DNA for the CDR3 is TGTGCCAGCAGCTTAGGCCTGGACCCGCGGGAGACCCAGTACTTC. Residues: CASSLGLDPRETQYF.

The V and J genes are TRBV29-1 and TRBJ2-3; 10 positions agree with TRBD2. The CDR3 contains 16 residues. Per the germline V gene, CDR1 is SQVTM and CDR2 is ANQGSEA. J was trimmed by 6 bases and V by 4 bases; bases with no gene match: 13. The CDR3 DNA is TGCAGCGTTGGGAGGTCTAGCGGGGGCCTCACCGATACGCAGTATTTT. Protein: CSVGRSSGGLTDTQYF.

Only one count was recorded for this clone. The genes are TRBV19 and TRBJ2-3; the D call may be TRBD1 or TRBD2 (5 bases each). The germline V and J ends were trimmed by 3 bases and 0 bases, with 10 bases remaining between them. Looked up from germline, CDR1 is LNHDA and CDR2 is SQIVND (reference sequence). The length of the CDR3 is 15 residues. CDR3 bases: TGTGCCAGTAGTATCTTCGGGGCTAGCACAGATACGCAGTATTTT. It yields the protein CASSIFGASTDTQYF. Variable domain in full (rest from reference TRBV19 and TRBJ2-3): DGGITQSPKYLFRKEGQNVTLSCEQNLNHDAMYWYRQDPGQGLRLIYYSQIVNDFQKGDIAEGYSVSREKKESFPLTVTSAQKNPTAFYLCASSIFGASTDTQYFGPGTRLTVL.

This clone was observed once. J is TRBJ1-5 and V is TRBV30; a possible D gene is TRBD1 (6 bases). This CDR3 is 15 amino acids long. The germline CDR1 and CDR2 sequences are GTSNPN and SVGIG (reference sequence). Trimming removed 0 bases from V and 4 bases from J, with 13 bases in between. The CDR3 loop reads CAWSVPDRINQPQHF. CDR3 coding DNA: TGTGCCTGGAGTGTACCCGACAGGATAAATCAGCCCCAGCATTTT. Looking up the rest from reference TRBV30 and TRBJ1-5 gives the full variable domain: SQTIHQWPATLVQPVGSPLSLECTVEGTSNPNLYWYRQAAGRGLQLLFYSVGIGQISSEVPQNLSASRPQDRQFILSSKKLLLSDSGFYLCAWSVPDRINQPQHFGDGTRLSIL.

The chain couples TRBV27 to TRBJ2-3; 8 bases are shared with TRBD2. The CDR3 spans 15 residues. The germline V gene encodes CDR1 MNHEY and CDR2 SMNVEV (reference sequence). V lost 4 bases and J lost 2; bases outside the gene matches: 5. For the CDR3, the DNA is TGTGCCAGCAGTTACGGGGGGGCCGACACAGATACGCAGTATTTT. Translated: CASSYGGADTDTQYF.

The gene calls are TRBV7-2 and TRBJ2-2; perhaps TRBD1 as D (6 bases). Germline-derived CDR1 and CDR2 are SGHTA and FQGNSA. The CDR3 is made up of 14 amino acids. With 6 bases removed from V and 2 bases from J, the gap between germline ends came to 10 bases. The CDR3 region has the DNA TGTGCCAGCAGGGGTGGGACAAACACCGGGGAGCTGTTTTTT. As protein: CASRGGTNTGELFF.

The chain couples TRBV10-3 to TRBJ1-5; D is unresolved. This CDR3 has 14 amino acids. Germline V gene sequence: CDR1 ENHRY, CDR2 SYGVKD. CDR3 in DNA: TGTGCGGCCGGCTTTGGATATAGCAATCAGCCCCAGCATTTT. It translates to CAAGFGYSNQPQHF.